The rows below give T cell receptor beta chains drawn from one sample of a study of T-cell memory formation after mild COVID-19. Each CDR3 protein is one row after TCRdb ran MiXCR on the 5' RACE reads. Among hundreds of thousands of distinct CDR3 sequences, approximately 29% were seen once, and the ten largest hold approximately 13%. Sequences were obtained from PBMCs or a T cell subset sorted from them (not recorded which). The receptors were gathered from an adult woman who had mild COVID-19 (a few samples of this study predate the infection). Cell type and time point are not known. Each CDR3 is given with its conserved first and last residue. The D gene is left open where the match is weak. The listing skips clone size in some rows; elsewhere it reads once, few, many or a size class.

D gene: TRBD1
J gene: TRBJ2-5
V gene: TRBV18
clone size: few
CDR3 protein: CASSPNRGQETQYF
CDR3 DNA: TGTGCCAGCTCACCCAACAGGGGCCAAGAGACCCAGTACTTC

D gene: .
J gene: TRBJ2-7
V gene: TRBV5-4
clone size: few
CDR3 protein: CASSFRGAGEQYF
CDR3 DNA: TGTGCCAGCAGCTTCAGGGGGGCCGGCGAGCAGTACTTC

D gene: TRBD2
J gene: TRBJ2-4
V gene: TRBV11-3
clone size: .
CDR3 protein: CASSSFETSRNIQYF
CDR3 DNA: TGTGCCAGCAGCTCCTTTGAGACTAGCCGAAACATTCAGTACTTC

D gene: TRBD2
J gene: TRBJ2-2
V gene: TRBV15
clone size: .
CDR3 protein: CATSRAGGQSTGELFF
CDR3 DNA: TGTGCCACCAGCAGGGCGGGGGGGCAGAGCACCGGGGAGCTGTTTTTT

D gene: TRBD2
J gene: TRBJ2-7
V gene: TRBV18
clone size: .
CDR3 protein: CASSPGRGAPLNF
CDR3 DNA: TGTGCCAGCTCACCAGGGAGGGGCGCCCCACTGAACTTC

D gene: .
J gene: TRBJ1-5
V gene: TRBV5-1
clone size: .
CDR3 protein: CASRYGPYSNQPQHF
CDR3 DNA: TGCGCCAGCAGATACGGGCCCTATAGCAATCAGCCCCAGCATTTT

D gene: TRBD1
J gene: TRBJ1-5
V gene: TRBV7-2
clone size: .
CDR3 protein: CASSKTGLNNQPQHF
CDR3 DNA: TGTGCCAGCAGCAAGACAGGGCTGAACAATCAGCCCCAGCATTTT

D gene: TRBD1
J gene: TRBJ2-1
V gene: TRBV6-2/TRBV6-3
clone size: .
CDR3 protein: CASSKLAPTGGAGNEQFF
CDR3 DNA: TGTGCCAGCAGCAAGCTAGCCCCGACAGGGGGCGCGGGTAATGAGCAGTTCTTC

D gene: .
J gene: TRBJ2-7
V gene: TRBV3-1
clone size: few
CDR3 protein: CASSQDFSEQYF
CDR3 DNA: TGTGCCAGCAGCCAAGATTTTTCCGAGCAGTACTTC

D gene: .
J gene: TRBJ2-3
V gene: TRBV24-1
clone size: .
CDR3 protein: CATSDPRTATDTQYF
CDR3 DNA: TGTGCCACCAGTGATCCTAGGACGGCAACAGATACGCAGTATTTT

D gene: TRBD1
J gene: TRBJ2-7
V gene: TRBV29-1
clone size: .
CDR3 protein: CSVEVADRPNEQYF
CDR3 DNA: TGCAGCGTTGAGGTCGCGGACAGGCCCAACGAGCAGTACTTC

D gene: .
J gene: TRBJ2-3
V gene: TRBV7-9
clone size: .
CDR3 protein: CASSSRQFTDTQYF
CDR3 DNA: TGTGCCAGCAGCTCTAGACAGTTCACAGATACGCAGTATTTT

D gene: TRBD2
J gene: TRBJ2-5
V gene: TRBV7-9
clone size: few
CDR3 protein: CASSSRLAGGPETQYF
CDR3 DNA: TGTGCCAGCAGCTCGCGACTAGCGGGGGGGCCTGAGACCCAGTACTTC

D gene: TRBD1
J gene: TRBJ1-5
V gene: TRBV7-6
clone size: .
CDR3 protein: CASSLAPGQGNQPQHF
CDR3 DNA: TGTGCCAGCAGCTTAGCTCCGGGACAGGGGAATCAGCCCCAGCATTTT

D gene: TRBD2
J gene: TRBJ2-3
V gene: TRBV6-5
clone size: few
CDR3 protein: CASSYTLTSLTTDTQYF
CDR3 DNA: TGTGCCAGCAGTTACACCCTGACTAGCCTGACGACGGATACGCAGTATTTT

D gene: .
J gene: TRBJ2-1
V gene: TRBV15
clone size: .
CDR3 protein: CATSGRPTISSYNEQFF
CDR3 DNA: TGTGCCACCAGCGGACGTCCTACGATCAGCTCCTACAATGAGCAGTTCTTC

D gene: TRBD1
J gene: TRBJ1-2
V gene: TRBV29-1
clone size: .
CDR3 protein: CSVPGNRDRGPYGYTF
CDR3 DNA: TGCAGCGTCCCTGGAAACCGGGACAGGGGGCCCTATGGCTACACCTTC

D gene: TRBD1
J gene: TRBJ2-7
V gene: TRBV19
clone size: .
CDR3 protein: CASSVGTEYDLLTYEQYF
CDR3 DNA: TGTGCCAGTAGTGTGGGGACAGAATACGACCTACTTACCTACGAGCAGTACTTC

D gene: TRBD1
J gene: TRBJ2-5
V gene: TRBV18
clone size: .
CDR3 protein: CASSANRGQETQYF
CDR3 DNA: TGTGCCAGCTCAGCGAACAGGGGGCAAGAGACCCAGTACTTC

D gene: .
J gene: TRBJ1-2
V gene: TRBV5-4
clone size: once
CDR3 protein: CASSLGAGRNRGYTF
CDR3 DNA: TGTGCCAGCAGCCTGGGCGCAGGGCGGAATCGTGGCTACACCTTC

D gene: .
J gene: TRBJ2-7
V gene: TRBV14
clone size: .
CDR3 protein: CASSQDAGAFAYEQYF
CDR3 DNA: TGTGCCAGCAGCCAAGATGCGGGGGCCTTTGCCTACGAGCAGTACTTC

D gene: .
J gene: TRBJ1-1
V gene: TRBV12-3/TRBV12-4
clone size: .
CDR3 protein: CATFSPPNEAFF
CDR3 DNA: TGTGCCACCTTCTCGCCTCCAAATGAAGCTTTCTTT

D gene: .
J gene: TRBJ2-1
V gene: TRBV5-6
clone size: .
CDR3 protein: CASRWDLCSLYEQFF
CDR3 DNA: TGTGCCAGCAGGTGGGACCTCTGTTCACTCTACGAGCAGTTCTTC

D gene: .
J gene: TRBJ1-3
V gene: TRBV20-1
clone size: few
CDR3 protein: CSARKERISGNTIYF
CDR3 DNA: TGCAGTGCTAGGAAAGAGCGAATCTCTGGAAACACCATATATTTT

D gene: TRBD1
J gene: TRBJ1-2
V gene: TRBV27
clone size: .
CDR3 protein: CASSQQGAYGYTF
CDR3 DNA: TGTGCCAGCAGTCAACAGGGGGCTTATGGCTACACCTTC

D gene: TRBD1
J gene: TRBJ2-7
V gene: TRBV5-1
clone size: few
CDR3 protein: CASSLEGQVAYEQYF
CDR3 DNA: TGCGCCAGCAGCTTGGAGGGACAGGTGGCCTACGAGCAGTACTTC

D gene: TRBD1
J gene: TRBJ1-3
V gene: TRBV7-2
clone size: few
CDR3 protein: CASSLVGQGLRTIYF
CDR3 DNA: TGTGCCAGCAGCTTAGTGGGACAGGGTCTCAGGACCATATATTTT

D gene: TRBD2
J gene: TRBJ2-3
V gene: TRBV13
clone size: .
CDR3 protein: CASSLPTSGKTDTQYF
CDR3 DNA: TGTGCCAGCAGCTTACCAACTAGCGGGAAGACAGATACGCAGTATTTT

D gene: .
J gene: TRBJ1-1
V gene: TRBV19
clone size: .
CDR3 protein: CASRMGHTEAFF
CDR3 DNA: TGTGCCAGTAGAATGGGACACACTGAAGCTTTCTTT

D gene: .
J gene: TRBJ2-7
V gene: TRBV4-3
clone size: .
CDR3 protein: CASSQEGGPSYEQYF
CDR3 DNA: TGCGCCAGCAGCCAAGAGGGTGGCCCCTCCTACGAGCAGTACTTC

D gene: .
J gene: TRBJ2-3
V gene: TRBV12-3/TRBV12-4
clone size: .
CDR3 protein: CASSLWRIRSTDTQYF
CDR3 DNA: TGTGCCAGCAGTTTGTGGCGGATTCGTAGCACAGATACGCAGTATTTT

D gene: TRBD2
J gene: TRBJ2-7
V gene: TRBV7-9
clone size: .
CDR3 protein: CASSGTSGGDYEQYF
CDR3 DNA: TGTGCCAGCAGCGGGACTAGCGGGGGAGACTACGAGCAGTACTTC

D gene: .
J gene: TRBJ2-7
V gene: TRBV7-8
clone size: .
CDR3 protein: CASSKATVKIVYEQYF
CDR3 DNA: TGTGCCAGCAGCAAAGCCACCGTCAAGATAGTCTACGAGCAGTACTTC

D gene: TRBD1
J gene: TRBJ1-2
V gene: TRBV24-1
clone size: .
CDR3 protein: CATSDFRTGLTF
CDR3 DNA: TGTGCCACCAGTGATTTCCGGACAGGGCTCACCTTC

D gene: .
J gene: TRBJ2-1
V gene: TRBV5-2
clone size: few
CDR3 protein: CASSLRGGLAIKSEQFF
CDR3 DNA: TGTGCCAGCAGCTTGAGGGGGGGACTAGCAATTAAGAGTGAGCAGTTCTTC

D gene: TRBD2
J gene: TRBJ2-7
V gene: TRBV5-1
clone size: .
CDR3 protein: CASSSGGQGSYEQYF
CDR3 DNA: TGCGCCAGCAGCTCGGGGGGGCAGGGGTCCTACGAGCAGTACTTC

D gene: .
J gene: TRBJ2-5
V gene: TRBV7-2
clone size: few
CDR3 protein: CASSVPPGGGGETQYF
CDR3 DNA: TGTGCCAGCAGCGTCCCCCCCGGGGGAGGAGGCGAGACCCAGTACTTC

D gene: .
J gene: TRBJ2-7
V gene: TRBV6-5
clone size: few
CDR3 protein: CASSSGPTGDEQYF
CDR3 DNA: TGTGCCAGCAGTTCCGGGCCTACCGGCGACGAGCAGTACTTC

D gene: TRBD2
J gene: TRBJ2-4
V gene: TRBV3-1
clone size: .
CDR3 protein: CASSQAGGPSFRSIQYF
CDR3 DNA: TGTGCCAGCAGCCAAGCGGGAGGGCCGTCGTTCAGGAGCATTCAGTACTTC

D gene: .
J gene: TRBJ2-3
V gene: TRBV9
clone size: many
CDR3 protein: CASGRADTQYF
CDR3 DNA: TGTGCCAGCGGCAGGGCTGATACGCAGTATTTT